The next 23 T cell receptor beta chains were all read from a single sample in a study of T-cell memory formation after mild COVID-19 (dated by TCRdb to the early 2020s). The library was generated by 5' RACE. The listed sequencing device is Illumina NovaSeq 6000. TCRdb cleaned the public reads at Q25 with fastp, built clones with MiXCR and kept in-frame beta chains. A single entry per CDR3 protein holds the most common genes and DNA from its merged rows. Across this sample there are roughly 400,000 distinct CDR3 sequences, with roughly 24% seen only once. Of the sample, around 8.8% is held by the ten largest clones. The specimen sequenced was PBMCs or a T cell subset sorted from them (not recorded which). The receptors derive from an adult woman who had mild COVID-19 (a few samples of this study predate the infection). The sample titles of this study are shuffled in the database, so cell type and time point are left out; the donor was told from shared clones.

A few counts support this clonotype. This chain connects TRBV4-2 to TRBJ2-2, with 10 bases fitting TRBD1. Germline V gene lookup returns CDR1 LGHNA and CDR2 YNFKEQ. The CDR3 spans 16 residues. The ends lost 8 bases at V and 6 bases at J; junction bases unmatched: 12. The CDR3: CASVEEPGQGSGELFF. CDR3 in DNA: TGTGCCAGCGTCGAGGAACCGGGACAGGGGTCCGGGGAGCTGTTTTTT.

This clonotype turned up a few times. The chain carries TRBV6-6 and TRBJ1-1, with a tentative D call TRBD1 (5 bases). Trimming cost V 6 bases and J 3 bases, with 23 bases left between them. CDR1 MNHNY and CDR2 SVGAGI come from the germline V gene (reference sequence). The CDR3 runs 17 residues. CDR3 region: CASRPQNRGTVDTEAFF. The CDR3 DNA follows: TGTGCCAGCAGGCCACAGAATCGTGGGACGGTGGACACTGAAGCTTTCTTT.

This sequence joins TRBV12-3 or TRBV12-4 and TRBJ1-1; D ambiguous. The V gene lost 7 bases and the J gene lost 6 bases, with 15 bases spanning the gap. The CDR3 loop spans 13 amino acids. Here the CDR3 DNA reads TGTGCCAGCACCGTCCGGAGGGTCGCTGAAGCTTTCTTT. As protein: CASTVRRVAEAFF.

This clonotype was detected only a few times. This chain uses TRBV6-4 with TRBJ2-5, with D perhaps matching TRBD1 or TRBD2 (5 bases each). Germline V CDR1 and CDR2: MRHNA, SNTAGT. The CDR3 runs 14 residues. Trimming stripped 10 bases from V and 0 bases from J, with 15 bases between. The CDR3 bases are TGTGCCACCGATCTTGGGGGAGACCAAGAGACCCAGTACTTC. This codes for CATDLGGDQETQYF.

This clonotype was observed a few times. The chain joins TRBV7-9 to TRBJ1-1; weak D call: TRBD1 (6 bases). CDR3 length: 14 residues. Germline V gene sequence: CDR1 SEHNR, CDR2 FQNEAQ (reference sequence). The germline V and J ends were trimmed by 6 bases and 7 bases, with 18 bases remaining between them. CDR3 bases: TGTGCCAGCAGGGAATCGCAGGGGATGGGTGAAGCTTTCTTT. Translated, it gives CASRESQGMGEAFF.

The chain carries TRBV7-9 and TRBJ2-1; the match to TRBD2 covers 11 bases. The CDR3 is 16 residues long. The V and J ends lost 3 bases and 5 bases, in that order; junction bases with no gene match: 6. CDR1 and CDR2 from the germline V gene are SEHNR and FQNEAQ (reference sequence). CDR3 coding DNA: TGTGCCAGCAGCTTCCCAAGACTAGCGGGGCACAATGAGCAGTTCTTC. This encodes CASSFPRLAGHNEQFF.

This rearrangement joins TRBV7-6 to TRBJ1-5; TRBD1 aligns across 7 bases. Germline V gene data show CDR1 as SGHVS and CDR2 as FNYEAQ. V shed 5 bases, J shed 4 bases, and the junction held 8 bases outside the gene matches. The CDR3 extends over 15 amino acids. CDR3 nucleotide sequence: TGTGCCAGCAGCGATTTAACAGGGGTGAATCAGCCCCAGCATTTT. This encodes CASSDLTGVNQPQHF.

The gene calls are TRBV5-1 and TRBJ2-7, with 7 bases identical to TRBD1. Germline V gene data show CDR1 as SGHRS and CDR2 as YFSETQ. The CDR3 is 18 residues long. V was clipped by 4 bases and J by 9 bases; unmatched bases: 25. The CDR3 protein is CASSPTSLRDRSYLVQYF. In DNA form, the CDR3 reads TGCGCCAGCAGCCCTACCTCTCTCCGGGACAGAAGTTATTTGGTGCAGTACTTC.

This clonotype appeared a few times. CDR3 sequence reads: CASSPGGQGYGNTIYF. In DNA form, the CDR3 reads TGTGCCAGCAGCCCAGGGGGACAGGGGTACGGAAACACCATATATTTT. The chain combines TRBV7-6 with TRBJ1-3, with 10 bases fitting TRBD1. Looked up from germline, CDR1 is SGHVS and CDR2 is FNYEAQ. The CDR3 covers 16 residues. Trimming removed 5 bases from V and 4 bases from J; junction bases left unmatched: 8.

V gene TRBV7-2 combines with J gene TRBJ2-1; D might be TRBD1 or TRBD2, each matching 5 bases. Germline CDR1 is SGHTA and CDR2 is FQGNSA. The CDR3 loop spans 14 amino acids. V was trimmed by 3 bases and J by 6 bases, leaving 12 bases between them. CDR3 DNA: TGTGCCAGCAGCTTTGGCAGGGCGGGCAATGAGCAGTTCTTC. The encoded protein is CASSFGRAGNEQFF.

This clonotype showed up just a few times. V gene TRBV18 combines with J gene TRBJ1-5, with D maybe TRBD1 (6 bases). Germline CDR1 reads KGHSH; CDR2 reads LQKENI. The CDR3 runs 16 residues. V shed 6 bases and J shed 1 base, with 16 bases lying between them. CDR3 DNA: TGTGCCAGCTCCCCGGGGGGGGGCCGGAGCAATCAGCCCCAGCATTTT. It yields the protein CASSPGGGRSNQPQHF.

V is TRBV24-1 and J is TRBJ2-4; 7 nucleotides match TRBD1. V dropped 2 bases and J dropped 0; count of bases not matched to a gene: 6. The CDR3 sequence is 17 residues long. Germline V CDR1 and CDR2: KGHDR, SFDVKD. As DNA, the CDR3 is TGTGCCACCAGTGATTCTCGGGACAGCGTAGCCAAAAACATTCAGTACTTC. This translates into CATSDSRDSVAKNIQYF.

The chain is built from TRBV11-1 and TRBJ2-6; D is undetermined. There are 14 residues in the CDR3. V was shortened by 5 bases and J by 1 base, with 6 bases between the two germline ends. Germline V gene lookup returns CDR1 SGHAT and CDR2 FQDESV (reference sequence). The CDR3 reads CASSHGSGANVLTF. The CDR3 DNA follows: TGTGCCAGCAGCCACGGGTCTGGGGCCAACGTCCTGACTTTC.

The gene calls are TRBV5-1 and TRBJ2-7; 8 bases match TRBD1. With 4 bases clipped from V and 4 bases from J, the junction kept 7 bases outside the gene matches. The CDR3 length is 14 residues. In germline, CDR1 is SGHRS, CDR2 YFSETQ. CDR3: CASSPVQGGYEQYF. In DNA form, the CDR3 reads TGCGCCAGCAGCCCGGTACAGGGGGGTTACGAGCAGTACTTC.

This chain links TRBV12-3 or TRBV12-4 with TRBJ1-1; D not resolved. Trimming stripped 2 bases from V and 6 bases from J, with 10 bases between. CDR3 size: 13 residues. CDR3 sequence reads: CASSLPAKAEAFF. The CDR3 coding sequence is TGTGCCAGCAGTTTACCCGCGAAGGCTGAAGCTTTCTTT.

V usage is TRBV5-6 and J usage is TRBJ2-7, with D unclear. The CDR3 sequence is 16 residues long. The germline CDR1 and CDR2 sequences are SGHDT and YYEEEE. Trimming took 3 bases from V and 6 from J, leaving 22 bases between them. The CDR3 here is CASSSGPLDGPPEQYF. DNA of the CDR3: TGTGCCAGCAGCTCCGGCCCGTTGGACGGTCCCCCCGAGCAGTACTTC.

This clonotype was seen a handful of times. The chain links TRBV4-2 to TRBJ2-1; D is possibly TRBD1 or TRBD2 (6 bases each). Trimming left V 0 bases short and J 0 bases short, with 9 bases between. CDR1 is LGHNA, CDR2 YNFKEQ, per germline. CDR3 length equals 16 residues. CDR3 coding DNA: TGTGCCAGCAGCCAAGAACAGGGAGGCTCCTACAATGAGCAGTTCTTC. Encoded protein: CASSQEQGGSYNEQFF.

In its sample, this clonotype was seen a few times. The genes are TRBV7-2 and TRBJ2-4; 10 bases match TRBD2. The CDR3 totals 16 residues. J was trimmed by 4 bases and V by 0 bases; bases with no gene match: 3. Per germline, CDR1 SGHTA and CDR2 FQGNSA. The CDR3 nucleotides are TGTGCCAGCAGCTTAGCGGGGGGACTAGCGAAAAACATTCAGTACTTC. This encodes CASSLAGGLAKNIQYF.

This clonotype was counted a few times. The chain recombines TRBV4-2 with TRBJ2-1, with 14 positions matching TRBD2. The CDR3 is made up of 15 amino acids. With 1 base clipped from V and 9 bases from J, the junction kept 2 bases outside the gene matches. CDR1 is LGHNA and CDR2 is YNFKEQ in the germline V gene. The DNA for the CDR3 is TGTGCCAGCAGCCAAGCTGGGACTAGCGGGGGTGAGCAGTTCTTC. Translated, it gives CASSQAGTSGGEQFF.

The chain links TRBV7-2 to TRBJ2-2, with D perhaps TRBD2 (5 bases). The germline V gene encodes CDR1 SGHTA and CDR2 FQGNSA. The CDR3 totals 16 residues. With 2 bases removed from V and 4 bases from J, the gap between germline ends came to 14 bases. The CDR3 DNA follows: TGTGCCAGCAGCTTAAATCCGGGGTTGAGCACCGGGGAGCTGTTTTTT. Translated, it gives CASSLNPGLSTGELFF.

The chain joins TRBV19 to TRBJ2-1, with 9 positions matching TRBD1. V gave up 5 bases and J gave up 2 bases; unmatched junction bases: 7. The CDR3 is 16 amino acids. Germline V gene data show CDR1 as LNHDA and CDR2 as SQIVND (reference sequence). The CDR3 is CASSLRTGAPYNEQFF. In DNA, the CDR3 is TGTGCCAGTAGTCTCCGGACAGGGGCCCCCTACAATGAGCAGTTCTTC.

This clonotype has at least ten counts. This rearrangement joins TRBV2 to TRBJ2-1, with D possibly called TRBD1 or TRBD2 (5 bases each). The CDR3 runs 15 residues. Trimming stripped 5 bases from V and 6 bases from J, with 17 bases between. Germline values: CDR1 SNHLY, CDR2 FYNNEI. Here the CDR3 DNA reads TGTGCCAGCAGTCCAGCAGGGACCTTCCCCAATGAGCAGTTCTTC. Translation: CASSPAGTFPNEQFF.

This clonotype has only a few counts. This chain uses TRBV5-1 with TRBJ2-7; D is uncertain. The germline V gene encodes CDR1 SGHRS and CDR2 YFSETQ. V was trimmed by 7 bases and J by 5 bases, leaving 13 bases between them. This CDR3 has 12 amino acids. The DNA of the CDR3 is TGCGCCAGCTCTTTCTCGTCTGACGAGCAGTACTTC. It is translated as CASSFSSDEQYF.